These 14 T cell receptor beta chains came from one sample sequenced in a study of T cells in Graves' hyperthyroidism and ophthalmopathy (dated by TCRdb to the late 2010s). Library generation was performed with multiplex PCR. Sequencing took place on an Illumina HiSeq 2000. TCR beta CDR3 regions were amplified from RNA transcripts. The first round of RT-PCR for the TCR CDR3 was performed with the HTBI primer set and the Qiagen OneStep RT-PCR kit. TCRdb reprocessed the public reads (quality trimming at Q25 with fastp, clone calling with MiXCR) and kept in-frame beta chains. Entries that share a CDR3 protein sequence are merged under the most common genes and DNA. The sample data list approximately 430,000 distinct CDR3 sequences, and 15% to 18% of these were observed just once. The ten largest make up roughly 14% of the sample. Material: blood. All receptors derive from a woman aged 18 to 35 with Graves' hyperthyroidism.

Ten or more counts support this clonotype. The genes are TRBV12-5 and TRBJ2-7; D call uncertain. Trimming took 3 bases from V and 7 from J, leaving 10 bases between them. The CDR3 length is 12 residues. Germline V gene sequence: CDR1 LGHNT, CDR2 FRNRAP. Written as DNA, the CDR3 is TGTGCTAGTGGTTTTTGGGGTGGTGAGCAGTACTTC. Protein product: CASGFWGGEQYF.

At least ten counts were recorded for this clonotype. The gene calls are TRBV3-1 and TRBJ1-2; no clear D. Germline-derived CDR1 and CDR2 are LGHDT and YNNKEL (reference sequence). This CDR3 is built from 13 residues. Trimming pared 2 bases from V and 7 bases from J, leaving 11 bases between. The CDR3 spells CASSQLRDFGYTF. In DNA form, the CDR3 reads TGTGCCAGCAGCCAATTAAGGGATTTTGGCTACACCTTC. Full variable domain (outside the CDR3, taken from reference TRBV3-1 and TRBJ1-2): DTAVSQTPKYLVTQMGNDKSIKCEQNLGHDTMYWYKQDSKKFLKIMFSYNNKELIINETVPNRFSPKSPDKAHLNLHINSLELGDSAVYFCASSQLRDFGYTFGSGTRLTVV.

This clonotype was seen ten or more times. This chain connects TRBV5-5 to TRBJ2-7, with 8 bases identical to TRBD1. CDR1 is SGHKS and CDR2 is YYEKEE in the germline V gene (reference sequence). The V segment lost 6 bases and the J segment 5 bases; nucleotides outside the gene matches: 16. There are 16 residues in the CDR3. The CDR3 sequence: CASMSPGGAIFDEQYF. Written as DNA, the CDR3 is TGTGCCAGCATGAGTCCAGGGGGCGCGATCTTCGACGAGCAGTACTTC.

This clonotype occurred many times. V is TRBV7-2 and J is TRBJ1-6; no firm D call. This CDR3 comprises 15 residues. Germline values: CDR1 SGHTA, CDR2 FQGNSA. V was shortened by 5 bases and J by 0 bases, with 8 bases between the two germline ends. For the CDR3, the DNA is TGTGCCAGCAGCCGAGACCCCTCCTATAATTCACCCCTCCACTTT. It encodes CASSRDPSYNSPLHF.

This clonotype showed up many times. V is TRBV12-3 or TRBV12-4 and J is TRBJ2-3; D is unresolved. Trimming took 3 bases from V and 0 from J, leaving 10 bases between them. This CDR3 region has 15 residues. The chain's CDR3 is CASSLKSGSTDTQYF. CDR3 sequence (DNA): TGTGCCAGCAGTTTGAAATCAGGCAGCACAGATACGCAGTATTTT.

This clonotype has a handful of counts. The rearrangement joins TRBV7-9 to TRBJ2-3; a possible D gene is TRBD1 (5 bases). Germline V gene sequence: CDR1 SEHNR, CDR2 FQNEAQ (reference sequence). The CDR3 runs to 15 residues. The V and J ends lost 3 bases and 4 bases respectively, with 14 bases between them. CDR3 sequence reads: CASSLQGRSADTQYF. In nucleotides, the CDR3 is TGTGCCAGCAGCTTGCAGGGTAGATCGGCAGATACGCAGTATTTT.

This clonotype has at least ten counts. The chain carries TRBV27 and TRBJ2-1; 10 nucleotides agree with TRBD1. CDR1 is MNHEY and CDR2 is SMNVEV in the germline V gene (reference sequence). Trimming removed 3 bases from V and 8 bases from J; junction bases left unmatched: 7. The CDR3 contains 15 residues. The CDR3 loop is CASSLSDRGIDEQFF. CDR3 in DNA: TGTGCCAGCAGTTTGTCGGACAGGGGGATCGATGAGCAGTTCTTC.

The CDR3 sequence: CSVETRGGEQYF. Written as DNA, the CDR3 is TGCAGCGTTGAAACACGGGGCGGGGAGCAGTACTTC. The chain recombines TRBV29-1 with TRBJ2-7; D is perhaps TRBD1 or TRBD2 (5 bases each). CDR3 length: 12 amino acids. In germline, CDR1 is SQVTM, CDR2 ANQGSEA. Trimming stripped 2 bases from V and 7 bases from J, with 12 bases between.

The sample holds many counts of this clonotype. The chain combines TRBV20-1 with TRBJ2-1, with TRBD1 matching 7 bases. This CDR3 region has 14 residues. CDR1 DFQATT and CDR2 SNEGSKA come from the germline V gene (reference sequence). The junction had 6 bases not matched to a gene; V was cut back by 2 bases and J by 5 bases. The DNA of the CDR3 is TGCAGTGCTAGATCGCCTGGGACAGACAATGAGCAGTTCTTC. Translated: CSARSPGTDNEQFF.

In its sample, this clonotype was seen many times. The CDR3 is CASSGMSATNEKLFF. The CDR3 nucleotides are TGTGCCAGCTCGGGGATGAGTGCAACTAATGAAAAACTGTTTTTT. V is TRBV18 and J is TRBJ1-4; the D is unclear. Germline V CDR1 and CDR2: KGHSH, LQKENI. V was trimmed by 6 bases and J by 0 bases, leaving 11 bases between them. This CDR3 spans 15 amino acids.

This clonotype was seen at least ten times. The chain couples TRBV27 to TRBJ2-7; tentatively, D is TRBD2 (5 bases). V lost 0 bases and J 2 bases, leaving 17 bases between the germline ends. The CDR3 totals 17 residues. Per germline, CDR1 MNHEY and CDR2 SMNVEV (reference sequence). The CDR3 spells CASSLSARLLAPYEQYF. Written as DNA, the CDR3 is TGTGCCAGCAGTTTATCGGCGAGACTCCTAGCCCCCTACGAGCAGTACTTC.

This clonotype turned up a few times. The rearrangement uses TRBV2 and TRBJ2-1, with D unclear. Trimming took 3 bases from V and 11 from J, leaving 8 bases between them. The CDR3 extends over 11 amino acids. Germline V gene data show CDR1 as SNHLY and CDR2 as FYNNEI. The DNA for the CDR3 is TGTGCCAGCAGTGATACCGGACAGCAGTTCTTC. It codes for CASSDTGQQFF.

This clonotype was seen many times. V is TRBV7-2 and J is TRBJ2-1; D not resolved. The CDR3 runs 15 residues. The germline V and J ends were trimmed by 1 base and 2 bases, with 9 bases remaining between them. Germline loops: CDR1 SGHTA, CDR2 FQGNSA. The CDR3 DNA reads TGTGCCAGCAGCTTAGTTTGGGCGACCTACAATGAGCAGTTCTTC. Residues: CASSLVWATYNEQFF.

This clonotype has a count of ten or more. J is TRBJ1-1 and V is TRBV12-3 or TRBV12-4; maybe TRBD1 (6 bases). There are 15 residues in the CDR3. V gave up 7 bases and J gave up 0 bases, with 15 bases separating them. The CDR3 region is CASTLGRTVNTEAFF. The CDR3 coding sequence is TGTGCCAGCACCTTAGGTAGGACAGTGAACACTGAAGCTTTCTTT.